These T cell receptor beta chains were read from a single sample in a study of shared clonotypes between healthy human individuals. Sequencing was performed with immunoSEQ multiplex PCR; in TCRdb, only in-frame clones are kept and a portion is missing. Here the sample spans approximately 710,000 clones, around 90% being singletons. Material for sequencing was memory CD8+ T cells from PBMCs. The receptors stem from a man between 18 and 35 years old in good health. Some clones in this sample may be carry-over from other donors' samples. Each CDR3 is given with its conserved first and last residue. A D gene is named only where the DNA matches it firmly. Clone size is given for some rows only: seen once, a few or many times, or a class if the clone is expanded.

D gene | clone size | J gene | V gene | CDR3 DNA | CDR3 protein
NA | NA | TRBJ2-7 | TRBV7-9 | TGTGCCAGCACCGACCCCGAACTCCCTTACGAGCAGTACTTC | CASTDPELPYEQYF
NA | NA | TRBJ2-3 | TRBV6-1 | TGTGCCAGCAGTGAGCGGTTTGCTAGAACCTCAGATACGCAGTATTTT | CASSERFARTSDTQYF
TRBD1 | NA | TRBJ1-3 | TRBV7-9 | TGTGCCAGCAGCCAAAGGACAGGAGATGTAGGAAACACCATATATTTT | CASSQRTGDVGNTIYF
NA | once | TRBJ2-1 | TRBV27 | TGTGCCAGCAGTGGGGGCGGAGAGGGTATGTTCTTC | CASSGGGEGMFF
NA | NA | TRBJ1-1 | TRBV19 | TGTGCCAGTAGAAGGAACACCAACACTGAAGCTTTCTTT | CASRRNTNTEAFF
NA | NA | TRBJ2-3 | TRBV9 | TGTGCCAGCAGCGTTTACGGGACCACAGATACGCAGTATTTT | CASSVYGTTDTQYF
NA | NA | TRBJ1-2 | TRBV7-8 | TGTGCCAGCAGCTTATCCCCCCAAGGCGGGGGCGGGTATGGCTACACCTTC | CASSLSPQGGGGYGYTF
TRBD1 | NA | TRBJ2-7 | TRBV7-9 | TGTGCCAGCAGCTCTTCACGATCGGACAGGGGCGTCCCCTACGAGCAGTACTTC | CASSSSRSDRGVPYEQYF
TRBD1 | many | TRBJ2-1 | TRBV5-1 | TGCGCCAGCAGCATTGGACAGGGATCCTACAATGAGCAGTTCTTC | CASSIGQGSYNEQFF
NA | NA | TRBJ1-5 | TRBV15 | TGTGCCACCAGCTCACAGGCCTTCAATCAGCCCCAGCATTTT | CATSSQAFNQPQHF
NA | NA | TRBJ1-2 | TRBV30 | TGTGCCTGGAGTGTAGGATCGGGCGGCTACACCTTC | CAWSVGSGGYTF